This note documents a single T cell receptor (beta chain) sequence. The antigen it binds to is not known. Base qualities are not recorded, but no much larger clone differs from it by a single base. These data come from a study of blood T cell repertoires in COVID-19 (dated by TCRdb to between 2020 and 2021). As for the study more broadly: Collaborator samples came from the United States, Italy and Spain and covered acute and convalescent phases of COVID-19. The prospective study material was composed of cDNA or gDNA derived from T cells, B-cell-depleted T cells, or PBMCs. The dataset comprised deeply sampled blood TCRbeta repertoires from subjects exposed to, actively infected with, or recovered from COVID-19. The sample metadata nearly always contained a de-identified subject ID, COVID-19 status, age in years and sex. Where available, HLA class I and class II types were obtained from metadata supplied by the sample provider rather than from assay-based typing. The repertoires were released in a freely available public database intended as a resource for research on the immune response to SARS-CoV-2. The samples were drawn from two sources: the first 160 participants of the ongoing ImmuneRACE study, and 950 to 1,500 subjects contributed by 6 global collaborators. The paper as a whole reports these results and caveats: How much clinical and demographic metadata was included differed by source and by participant, and the metadata was provided uncurated.

Trimming takes 5 bases from V and 8 bases from J, and the germline ends sit 15 bases apart. In the germline V gene (reference sequence), CDR1 corresponds to MNHNY and CDR2 to SVGAGI. Counted from cysteine to phenylalanine, this CDR3 has 14 amino acids. The read is trimmed to its CDR3 DNA, 42 bases read in frame from base 1. In Seattle, one collaborating source enrolled patients while the infection was active and tracked those patients longitudinally over the course of disease. Whole blood was collected in K2EDTA tubes by collaborating institutions according to the institutions' own protocols. For TCRbeta analysis, collaborators shipped samples in one of three forms: frozen whole blood, isolated PBMCs, or DNA extracted from either of those sample types. TCRbeta CDR3 regions were amplified from genomic DNA using the immunoSEQ Assay, a bias-controlled multiplex PCR. Processing in the source paper ran as follows. Nucleated cell counts per sample were estimated from amplification of reference gene primers within the assay. Sequence reads were collapsed and filtered to measure the absolute abundance of every unique TCRbeta CDR3 rearrangement. For each sample, productive Simpson clonality was calculated as the square root of Simpson's diversity index across productive rearrangements. Imported from immuneACCESS, the table was reduced by TCRdb to in-frame sequences with V and J called. These copies leave out some clones; in studies compared against another copy, an unresolved V gene accounts for under half, and the cause of the remainder is not known. Clone size and the V and J calls come from that table; the DNA yielded D and trimming. Counted in this sample were approximately 340,000 clones; roughly 86% of them appeared once. The ten largest clones add up to 9.9% of the sample.

Sequencing was done on a sample of peripheral blood. The sequence derives from a man aged 25 to 45 with COVID-19, enrolled during active disease. The chain is made from TRBV6-6 and TRBJ1-4; 6 matching bases give a weak D call of TRBD1. At the DNA level, the sequence is TGTGCCAGCAGTGTACAGGGAGGGGTGGAAAAACTGTTTTTT. It codes for CASSVQGGVEKLFF.